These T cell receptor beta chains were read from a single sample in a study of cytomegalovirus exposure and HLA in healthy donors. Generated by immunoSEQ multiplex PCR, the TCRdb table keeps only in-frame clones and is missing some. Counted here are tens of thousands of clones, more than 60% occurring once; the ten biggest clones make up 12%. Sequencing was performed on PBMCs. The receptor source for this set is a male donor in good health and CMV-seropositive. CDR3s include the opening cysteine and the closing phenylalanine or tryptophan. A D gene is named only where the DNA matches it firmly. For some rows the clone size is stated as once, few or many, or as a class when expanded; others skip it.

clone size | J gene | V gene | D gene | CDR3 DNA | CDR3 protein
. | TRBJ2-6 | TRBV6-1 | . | TGTGCCAGCAGTGATCGAAGGCCGGGATGGGGGGCCAACGTCCTGACTTTC | CASSDRRPGWGANVLTF
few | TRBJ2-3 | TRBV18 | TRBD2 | TGTGCCAGCTCACCCTTAGGACTAGCGCAGCGCACAGATACGCAGTATTTT | CASSPLGLAQRTDTQYF
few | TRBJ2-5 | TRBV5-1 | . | TGCGCCAGCAGCTTGGCTATCGTCCAGACCCAGTACTTC | CASSLAIVQTQYF
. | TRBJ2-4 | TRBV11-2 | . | TGTGCCAGCAGCGGATTGTCAGGGTTTGGCAAAAACATTCAGTACTTC | CASSGLSGFGKNIQYF
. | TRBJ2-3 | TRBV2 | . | TGTGCCAGCAGCGGGTGGAGCGGCACAGATACGCAGTATTTT | CASSGWSGTDTQYF
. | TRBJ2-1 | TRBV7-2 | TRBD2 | TGTGCCAGCAGCGCCGGGACTAGCGGGAGGTATGAGCAGTTCTTC | CASSAGTSGRYEQFF
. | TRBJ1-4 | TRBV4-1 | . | TGCGCCAGCAGCCAAGATCAGATTACAACTAATGAAAAACTGTTTTTT | CASSQDQITTNEKLFF
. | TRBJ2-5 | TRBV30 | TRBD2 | TGTGCCTGGAGTCCTAGCGGGATTAAACAAGAGACCCAGTACTTC | CAWSPSGIKQETQYF
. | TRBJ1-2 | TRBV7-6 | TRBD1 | TGTGCCAGCAGCACCTCCCACAGGGGGCTCGGCTATGGCTACACCTTC | CASSTSHRGLGYGYTF
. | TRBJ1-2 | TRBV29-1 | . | TGCAGCGTTGAAGGTGAGGCAGGGAAGGACTATGGCTACACCTTC | CSVEGEAGKDYGYTF
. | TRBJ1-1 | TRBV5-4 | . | TGTGCCAGCAGCTACCAAGGCAGGGACACTGAAGCTTTCTTT | CASSYQGRDTEAFF
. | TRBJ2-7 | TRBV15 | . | TGTGCCACCGAAAGGTCTAGCCCTCTGCTGAACGAGCAGTACTTC | CATERSSPLLNEQYF
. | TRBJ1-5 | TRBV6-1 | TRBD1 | TGTGCCAGCAGTGACCGGACAGGGGGGAATCAGCCCCAGCATTTT | CASSDRTGGNQPQHF
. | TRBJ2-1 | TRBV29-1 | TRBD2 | TGCAGCGTTGACGGTGTGCGGGGGTACAATGAGCAGTTCTTC | CSVDGVRGYNEQFF
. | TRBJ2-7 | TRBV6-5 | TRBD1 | TGTGCCAGCAGTTACCTACCGGGACAGGGGTCGAGGGAGCAGTACTTC | CASSYLPGQGSREQYF
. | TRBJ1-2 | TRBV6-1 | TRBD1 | TGTGCCAGCAGGACCCTTAGACAGGGCGGCTATGGCTACACCTTC | CASRTLRQGGYGYTF
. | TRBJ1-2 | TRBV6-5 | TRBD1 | TGTGCCAGCAGGCCGGGGACAGGGGGCCTCTACACCTTC | CASRPGTGGLYTF
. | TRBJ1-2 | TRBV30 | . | TGTGCCTGGAGTGTACTTCACGGGTATGGCTACACCTTC | CAWSVLHGYGYTF
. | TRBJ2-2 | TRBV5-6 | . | TGTGCCAGCAGCTTGGCGGGGCGGGGTAACACCGGGGAGCTGTTTTTT | CASSLAGRGNTGELFF
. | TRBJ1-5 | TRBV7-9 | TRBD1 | TGTGCCAGCAGCCCCGGGACAGGGGGTCAGCCCCAGCATTTT | CASSPGTGGQPQHF
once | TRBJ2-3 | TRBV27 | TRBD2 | TGTGCCAGCAGTCCCCGAGCGGGACTAAGCACAGATACGCAGTATTTT | CASSPRAGLSTDTQYF
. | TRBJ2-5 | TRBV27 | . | TGTGCCAGCAGTTCGACAGGGGGACTAGCGAAAGAGCAGTACTTC | CASSSTGGLAKEQYF